This T cell receptor (beta chain) stems from a study of PD-L1 blockade in urothelial cancer. The overall study: Peripheral blood specimens exhibited a median yield of 141,255 T cells.

Time point specified: peripheral blood 6 weeks after treatment start. Trimming at V came to 5 bases and at J to 4 bases, leaving 12 bases not matched to a gene. This CDR3 spans 17 amino acids. In germline, CDR1 is MNHEY, CDR2 SMNVEV (reference sequence). The method was immunoSEQ multiplex PCR; TCRdb's version includes in-frame clones alone and lacks a portion of them. The data hold 35,000 to 45,000 clones, with roughly 84% observed a single time. The sequences come from PBMCs, collected around atezolizumab (anti-PD-L1) treatment. The TCR comes from a man in his forties or fifties with urothelial cancer. V and J are TRBV27 and TRBJ2-1; TRBD2 matches at 9 bases. CDR3 bases: TGTGCCAGCAGTACCTCTCCAAGCGGGAGGACGTACAATGAGCAGTTCTTC. Protein: CASSTSPSGRTYNEQFF.